This TCR beta chain was profiled in a study of cytomegalovirus exposure and HLA in healthy donors. Use of 60 Vbeta and 13 Jbeta primers characterized the PCR. The assay was immunoSEQ multiplex PCR, and TCRdb's table has in-frame clones only and misses some. Recorded for this sample: under 130,000 clones. The CDR3 spans 17 residues. Germline loops: CDR1 KGHSH, CDR2 LQKENI. With V trimmed by 1 base and J by 1 base, 2 bases remained unmatched. This TCR came from a man aged 35 to 55 in good health and CMV-seronegative. The sample comprised PBMCs. The rearrangement joins TRBV18 to TRBJ2-3; TRBD2 matches at 13 bases. CDR3 coding DNA: TGTGCCAGCTCACCACAAGGGACTAGCGGGGGCACAGATACGCAGTATTTT. Translation gives CASSPQGTSGGTDTQYF.